A selection of T cell receptor beta chains follows, all from one sample in a study of beta chain features in type 1 diabetes. TCRdb keeps only in-frame clones here, not all; method: immunoSEQ multiplex PCR. The sample carries around 41,000 clones, 65% to 80% recorded once. The source material was Tregs from blood. These receptors were obtained from a man aged 25-45 years with type 1 diabetes. Some clones in this sample may be carry-over from other donors' samples. CDR3s include the opening cysteine and the closing phenylalanine or tryptophan. D genes are given only for firm matches. The size field is filled for only some rows; it gives once, few, many or a size class.

>.|TRBV7-2|.|TRBJ1-6
CASSLVGGDGSPLHF
TGTGCCAGCAGCTTAGTGGGCGGGGACGGGTCACCCCTCCACTTT
>TRBD1|TRBV6-5|.|TRBJ1-2
CATVTGSGCTF
TGTGCCACCGTGACAGGGAGTGGATGCACCTTC
>TRBD2|TRBV10-2|.|TRBJ2-5
CASRLAGGGETQYF
TGCGCCAGCAGACTAGCGGGGGGCGGAGAGACCCAGTACTTC
>TRBD1|TRBV28|.|TRBJ1-1
CASSRQGSTEAFF
TGTGCCAGCAGTCGACAGGGGAGCACTGAAGCTTTCTTT
>TRBD1|TRBV7-2|.|TRBJ2-5
CASSSLAGTGSSETQYF
TGTGCCAGCAGCTCACTAGCCGGGACAGGGTCGTCAGAGACCCAGTACTTC
>TRBD2|TRBV7-3|.|TRBJ2-1
CASSFSGGLYNEQFF
TGTGCCAGCAGCTTCAGCGGGGGCTTATACAATGAGCAGTTCTTC
>.|TRBV20-1|.|TRBJ2-7
CSASRGDEQYF
TGCAGTGCTAGCAGGGGTGACGAGCAGTACTTC
>.|TRBV18|few|TRBJ2-7
CASSPRDRDYEQYF
TGTGCCAGCTCACCGCGAGACAGAGACTACGAGCAGTACTTC
>TRBD1|TRBV5-1|.|TRBJ2-3
CASSSGQEGTDTQYF
TGCGCCAGCAGCTCCGGACAGGAGGGCACAGATACGCAGTATTTT
>.|TRBV10-3|.|TRBJ1-5
CAISVSREDFSNQPQHF
TGTGCCATCAGTGTTAGCAGGGAGGACTTTAGCAATCAGCCCCAGCATTTT
>TRBD2|TRBV5-1|.|TRBJ2-5
CASREVAGATGETQYF
TGCGCCAGCAGAGAAGTAGCGGGGGCCACTGGGGAGACCCAGTACTTC
>TRBD2|TRBV23-1|.|TRBJ2-2
CASSHQKPQGLAGGPYLGELFF
TGCGCCAGCAGTCACCAGAAGCCACAGGGACTAGCGGGGGGGCCGTATCTCGGGGAGCTGTTTTTT
>.|TRBV11-2|.|TRBJ2-5
CASSFNYQETQYF
TGTGCCAGCAGCTTCAACTACCAAGAGACCCAGTACTTC
>TRBD1|TRBV19|.|TRBJ2-7
CASSSPGQGVPYEQYF
TGTGCCAGTAGTTCGCCGGGACAGGGGGTCCCCTACGAGCAGTACTTC
>.|TRBV9|.|TRBJ2-4
CASSVQPGGDIQYF
TGTGCCAGCAGCGTGCAGCCCGGGGGAGACATTCAGTACTTC
>TRBD1|TRBV7-2|.|TRBJ1-6
CASSRQGAGSPLHF
TGTGCCAGCAGCCGACAGGGGGCTGGCTCACCCCTCCACTTT
>.|TRBV7-2|.|TRBJ2-7
CASSLVGQSRSYEQYF
TGTGCCAGCAGCTTAGTTGGACAGAGCCGCTCCTACGAGCAGTACTTC
>TRBD2|TRBV11-2|.|TRBJ2-3
CASSRALGTTPDTQYF
TGTGCCAGCAGCCGTGCTCTCGGGACTACACCAGATACGCAGTATTTT
>TRBD1|TRBV30|.|TRBJ2-2
CAWSRGTARGELFF
TGTGCCTGGAGTCGAGGGACAGCTCGGGGGGAGCTGTTTTTT
>.|TRBV4-1|.|TRBJ1-5
CASSPGREPGANQPQHF
TGCGCCAGCAGCCCGGGAAGGGAGCCAGGGGCCAATCAGCCCCAGCATTTT
>TRBD2|TRBV7-2|few|TRBJ2-3
CASSLGLAGGGDTQYF
TGTGCCAGCAGCTTAGGACTAGCGGGGGGGGGAGATACGCAGTATTTT
>.|TRBV11-2|.|TRBJ2-7
CASSLVLSYEQYF
TGTGCCAGCAGCTTAGTGCTCTCCTACGAGCAGTACTTC
>TRBD2|TRBV7-9|once|TRBJ2-5
CASSAGGPRGETQYF
TGTGCCAGCAGCGCGGGGGGACCTCGGGGAGAGACCCAGTACTTC
>.|TRBV5-5|.|TRBJ1-3
CASSRVPTSSGNTIYF
TGTGCCAGCAGCCGGGTTCCAACCAGCTCTGGAAACACCATATATTTT
>.|TRBV7-9|.|TRBJ1-5
CASSLGGPNQPQHF
TGTGCCAGCAGCTTAGGAGGGCCCAATCAGCCCCAGCATTTT
>.|TRBV5-1|.|TRBJ1-6
CASSLEQGGSPLHF
TGCGCCAGCAGCTTGGAGCAGGGAGGATCACCCCTCCACTTT
>TRBD2|TRBV4-3|.|TRBJ2-1
CASSQVVSGGPREQFF
TGCGCCAGCAGCCAAGTGGTTAGCGGGGGGCCTAGGGAGCAGTTCTTC
>.|TRBV7-2|.|TRBJ2-3
CASSPPRGGADTQYF
TGTGCCAGCAGCCCCCCCCGAGGGGGAGCAGATACGCAGTATTTT
>.|TRBV11-3|.|TRBJ1-1
CASSMAGVVTEAFF
TGTGCCAGCAGCATGGCAGGGGTCGTCACTGAAGCTTTCTTT
>.|TRBV5-5|.|TRBJ2-7
CASSLRGTEQYF
TGTGCCAGCAGCTTGCGGGGTACAGAGCAGTACTTC
>.|TRBV19|few|TRBJ1-5
CATTGSNQPQHF
TGTGCCACAACCGGGTCGAATCAGCCCCAGCATTTT
>.|TRBV5-6|.|TRBJ2-2
CASSLLGAAAGELFF
TGTGCCAGCAGCTTGTTAGGGGCCGCAGCCGGGGAGCTGTTTTTT
>TRBD1|TRBV11-2|.|TRBJ2-2
CASSLRGRMNTGELFF
TGTGCCAGCAGCCTCAGGGGGCGGATGAACACCGGGGAGCTGTTTTTT
>.|TRBV9|.|TRBJ2-2
CASRGGPNTGELFF
TGTGCCAGCAGGGGGGGACCGAACACCGGGGAGCTGTTTTTT
>.|TRBV4-1|.|TRBJ1-6
CASSQVSGGNSPLHF
TGCGCCAGCAGCCAAGTTTCGGGGGGCAATTCACCCCTCCACTTT
>.|TRBV18|once|TRBJ1-2
CASSPRGPGRHPNYGYTF
TGTGCCAGCTCACCAAGGGGCCCGGGCAGGCACCCTAACTATGGCTACACCTTC
>.|TRBV9|once|TRBJ1-3
CASSVSGGNTIYF
TGTGCCAGCAGCGTTTCAGGTGGAAACACCATATATTTT
>TRBD2|TRBV7-9|medium-sized|TRBJ2-1
CASSPQRGVYEQFF
TGTGCCAGCAGCCCCCAACGGGGGGTCTATGAGCAGTTCTTC
>TRBD1|TRBV5-1|.|TRBJ2-1
CASSLGQGAYNEQFF
TGCGCCAGCAGCTTGGGACAGGGGGCATACAATGAGCAGTTCTTC
>.|TRBV10-1|.|TRBJ2-3
CASSEGNRVSTDTQYF
TGCGCCAGCAGTGAGGGTAACAGGGTCAGCACAGATACGCAGTATTTT